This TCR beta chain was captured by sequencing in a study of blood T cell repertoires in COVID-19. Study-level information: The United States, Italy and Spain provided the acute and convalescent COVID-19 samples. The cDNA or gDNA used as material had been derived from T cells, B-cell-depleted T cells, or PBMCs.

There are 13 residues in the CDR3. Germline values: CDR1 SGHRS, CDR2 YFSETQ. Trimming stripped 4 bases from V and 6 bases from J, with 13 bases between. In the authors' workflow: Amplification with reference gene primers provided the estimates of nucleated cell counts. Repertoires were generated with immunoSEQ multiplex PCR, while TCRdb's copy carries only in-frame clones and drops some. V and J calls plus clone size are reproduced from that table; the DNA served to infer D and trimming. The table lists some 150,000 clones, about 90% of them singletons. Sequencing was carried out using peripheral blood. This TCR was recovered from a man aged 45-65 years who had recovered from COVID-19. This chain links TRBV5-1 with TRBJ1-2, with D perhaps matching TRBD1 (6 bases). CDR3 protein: CASSLTGLDGYTF. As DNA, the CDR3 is TGCGCCAGCAGCCTTACAGGGTTAGATGGCTACACCTTC.